This entry features one T cell receptor beta chain sequence. Authors' data handling: Amplifying reference gene primers gave estimates of nucleated cell counts. Assay used: immunoSEQ multiplex PCR; TCRdb lists only in-frame clones, some missing. V and J calls and clone size are given by that table; D and trimming were obtained from the DNA. The sample lists approximately 75,000 clones, 75% to 90% occurring once. The CDR3 extends over 13 amino acids. Germline assignment: CDR1 SEHNR and CDR2 FQNEAQ (reference sequence). The V segment lost 3 bases and the J segment 5 bases; nucleotides outside the gene matches: 3. The data were obtained in a study of blood T cell repertoires in COVID-19. Looking at the study overall: The origin of the acute and convalescent COVID-19 samples was the United States, Italy and Spain. PBMCs, B-cell-depleted T cells, or T cells were the source of the cDNA or gDNA that made up the material.

Recruited during active infection, patients (from Seattle) were subsequently followed longitudinally. This rearrangement joins TRBV7-9 to TRBJ2-5, with 7 bases that match TRBD2. Sample: peripheral blood. This clonotype was sampled from an elderly man with COVID-19, enrolled during active disease. The CDR3 DNA reads as TGTGCCAGCAGCTTCGCGGGGGTTGAGACCCAGTACTTC. Translation: CASSFAGVETQYF.